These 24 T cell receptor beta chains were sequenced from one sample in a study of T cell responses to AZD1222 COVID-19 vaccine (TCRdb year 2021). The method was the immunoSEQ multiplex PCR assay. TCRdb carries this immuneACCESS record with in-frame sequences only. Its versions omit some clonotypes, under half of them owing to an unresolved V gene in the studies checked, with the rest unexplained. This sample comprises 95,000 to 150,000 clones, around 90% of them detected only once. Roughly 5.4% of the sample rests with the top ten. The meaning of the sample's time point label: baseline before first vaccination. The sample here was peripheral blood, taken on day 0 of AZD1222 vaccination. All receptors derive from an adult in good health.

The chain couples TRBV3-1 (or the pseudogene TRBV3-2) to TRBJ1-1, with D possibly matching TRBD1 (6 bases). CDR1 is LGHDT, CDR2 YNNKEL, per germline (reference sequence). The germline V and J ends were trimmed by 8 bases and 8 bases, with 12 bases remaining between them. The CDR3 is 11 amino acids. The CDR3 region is CASSTGAEAFF. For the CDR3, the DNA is TGTGCCAGCTCGACAGGCGCGGAAGCTTTCTTT.

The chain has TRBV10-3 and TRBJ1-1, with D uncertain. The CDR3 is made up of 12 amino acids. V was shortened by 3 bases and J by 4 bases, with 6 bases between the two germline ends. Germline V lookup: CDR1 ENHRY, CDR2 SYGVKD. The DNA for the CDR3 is TGTGCCATCAGTGAAGAGTTCACTGAAGCTTTCTTT. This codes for CAISEEFTEAFF.

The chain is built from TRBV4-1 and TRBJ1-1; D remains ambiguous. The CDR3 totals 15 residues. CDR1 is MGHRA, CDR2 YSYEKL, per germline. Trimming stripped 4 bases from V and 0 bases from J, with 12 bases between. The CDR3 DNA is TGCGCCAGCAGCCGGAATAGCGGGGTGAACACTGAAGCTTTCTTT. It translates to CASSRNSGVNTEAFF.

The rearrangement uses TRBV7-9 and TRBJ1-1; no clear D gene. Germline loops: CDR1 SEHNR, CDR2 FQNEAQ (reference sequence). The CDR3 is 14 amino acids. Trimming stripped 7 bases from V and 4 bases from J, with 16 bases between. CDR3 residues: CASILPGRFTEAFF. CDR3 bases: TGTGCCAGCATATTGCCCGGGAGATTCACTGAAGCTTTCTTT.

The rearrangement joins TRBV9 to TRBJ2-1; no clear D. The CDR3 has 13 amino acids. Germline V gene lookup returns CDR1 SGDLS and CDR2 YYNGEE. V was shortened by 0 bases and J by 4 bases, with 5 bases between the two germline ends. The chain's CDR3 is CASSVGSYNEQFF. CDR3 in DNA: TGTGCCAGCAGCGTAGGTAGTTACAATGAGCAGTTCTTC.

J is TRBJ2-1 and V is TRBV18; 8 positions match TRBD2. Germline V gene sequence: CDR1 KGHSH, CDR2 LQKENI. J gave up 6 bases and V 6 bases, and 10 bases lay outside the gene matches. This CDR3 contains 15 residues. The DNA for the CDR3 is TGTGCCAGCTCGGCCAGCGGGAGTATAGGCAATGAGCAGTTCTTC. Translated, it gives CASSASGSIGNEQFF. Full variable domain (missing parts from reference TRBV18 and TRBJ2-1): NAGVMQNPRHLVRRRGQEARLRCSPMKGHSHVYWYRQLPEEGLKFMVYLQKENIIDESGMPKERFSAEFPKEGPSILRIQQVVRGDSAAYFCASSASGSIGNEQFFGPGTRLTVL.

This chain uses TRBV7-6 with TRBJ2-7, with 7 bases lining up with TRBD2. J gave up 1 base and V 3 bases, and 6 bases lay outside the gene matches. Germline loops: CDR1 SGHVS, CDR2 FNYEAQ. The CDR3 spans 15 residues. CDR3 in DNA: TGTGCCAGCAGCTTGAATAGGGGAGGGTCCTACGAGCAGTACTTC. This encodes CASSLNRGGSYEQYF.

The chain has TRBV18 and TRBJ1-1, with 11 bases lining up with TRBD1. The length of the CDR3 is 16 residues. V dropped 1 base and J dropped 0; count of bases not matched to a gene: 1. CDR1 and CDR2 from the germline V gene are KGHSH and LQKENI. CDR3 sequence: CASSPRTGGLNTEAFF. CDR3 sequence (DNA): TGTGCCAGCTCACCACGGACAGGGGGCTTGAACACTGAAGCTTTCTTT.

The chain's CDR3 is CASRTEGSEAFF. The CDR3 DNA is TGTGCCAGCAGGACGGAGGGATCTGAAGCTTTCTTT. The V call is TRBV2, the J call TRBJ1-1; D not certain. Germline-derived CDR1 and CDR2 are SNHLY and FYNNEI. Trimming shortened V by 6 bases and J by 6 bases, and 11 bases separated the two germline ends. This CDR3 contains 12 residues.

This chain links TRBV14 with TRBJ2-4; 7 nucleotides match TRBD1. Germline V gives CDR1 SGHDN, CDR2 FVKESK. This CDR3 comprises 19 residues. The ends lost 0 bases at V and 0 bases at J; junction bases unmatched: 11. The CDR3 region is CASSQDDRERGLAKNIQYF. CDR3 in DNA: TGTGCCAGCAGCCAAGACGACAGGGAAAGGGGCCTAGCCAAAAACATTCAGTACTTC.

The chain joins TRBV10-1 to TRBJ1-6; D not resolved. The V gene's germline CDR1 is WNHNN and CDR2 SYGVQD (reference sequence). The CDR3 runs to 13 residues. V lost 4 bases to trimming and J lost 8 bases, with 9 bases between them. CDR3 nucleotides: TGCGCCAGCAGTGTGGACGGTTATTCACCCCTCCACTTT. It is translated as CASSVDGYSPLHF.

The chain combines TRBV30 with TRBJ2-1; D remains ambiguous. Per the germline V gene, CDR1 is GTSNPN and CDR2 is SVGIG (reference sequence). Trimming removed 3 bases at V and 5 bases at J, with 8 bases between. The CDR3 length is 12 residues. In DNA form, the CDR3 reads TGTGCCTGGAGGGTTTTTAACAATGAGCAGTTCTTC. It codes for CAWRVFNNEQFF.

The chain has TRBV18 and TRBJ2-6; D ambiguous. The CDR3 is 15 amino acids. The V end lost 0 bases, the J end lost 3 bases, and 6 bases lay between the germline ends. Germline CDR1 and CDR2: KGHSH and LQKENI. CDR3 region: CASSPPSVGANVLTF. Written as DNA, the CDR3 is TGTGCCAGCTCACCACCATCCGTTGGGGCCAACGTCCTGACTTTC.

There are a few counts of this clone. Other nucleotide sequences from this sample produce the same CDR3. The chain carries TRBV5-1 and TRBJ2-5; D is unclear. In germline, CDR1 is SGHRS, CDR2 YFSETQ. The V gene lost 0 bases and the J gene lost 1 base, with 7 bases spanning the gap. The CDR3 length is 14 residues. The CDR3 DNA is TGCGCCAGCAGCTTGGTACAACCCCAAGAGACCCAGTACTTC. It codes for CASSLVQPQETQYF.

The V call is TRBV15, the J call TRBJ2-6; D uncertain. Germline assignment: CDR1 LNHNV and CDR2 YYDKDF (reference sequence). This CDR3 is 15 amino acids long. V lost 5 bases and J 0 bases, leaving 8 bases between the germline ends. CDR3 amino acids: CATSFQSSGANVLTF. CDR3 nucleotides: TGTGCCACCAGCTTTCAGTCCTCTGGGGCCAACGTCCTGACTTTC. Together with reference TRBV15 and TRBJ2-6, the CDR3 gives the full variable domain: DAMVIQNPRYQVTQFGKPVTLSCSQTLNHNVMYWYQQKSSQAPKLLFHYYDKDFNNEADTPDNFQSRRPNTSFCFLDIRSPGLGDTAMYLCATSFQSSGANVLTFGAGSRLTVL.

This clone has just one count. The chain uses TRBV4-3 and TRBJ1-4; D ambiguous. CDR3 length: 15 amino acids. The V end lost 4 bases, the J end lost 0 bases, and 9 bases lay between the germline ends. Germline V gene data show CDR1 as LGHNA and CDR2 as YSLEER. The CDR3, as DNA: TGCGCCAGCAGCCGCAGAGTTGCAACTAATGAAAAACTGTTTTTT. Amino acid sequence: CASSRRVATNEKLFF.

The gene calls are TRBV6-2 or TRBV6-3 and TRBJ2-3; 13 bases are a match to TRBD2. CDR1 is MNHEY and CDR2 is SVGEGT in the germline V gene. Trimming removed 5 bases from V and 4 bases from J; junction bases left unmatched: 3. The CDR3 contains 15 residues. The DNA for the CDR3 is TGTGCCAGCAGTGGGACTAGCGGGGTATCAGATACGCAGTATTTT. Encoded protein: CASSGTSGVSDTQYF.

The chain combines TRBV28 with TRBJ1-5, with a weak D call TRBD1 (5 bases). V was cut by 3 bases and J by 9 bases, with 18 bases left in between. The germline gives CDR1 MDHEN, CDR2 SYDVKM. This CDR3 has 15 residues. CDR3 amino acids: CASSLGTRGARPQHF. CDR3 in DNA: TGTGCCAGCAGTTTGGGGACCCGGGGTGCGAGGCCCCAGCATTTT.

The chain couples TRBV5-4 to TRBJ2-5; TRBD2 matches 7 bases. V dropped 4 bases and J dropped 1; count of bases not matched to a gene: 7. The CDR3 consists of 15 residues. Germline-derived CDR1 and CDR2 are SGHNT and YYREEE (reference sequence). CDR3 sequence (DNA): TGTGCCAGCAGCGTAAAACTAGCGACCCAAGAGACCCAGTACTTC. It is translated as CASSVKLATQETQYF.

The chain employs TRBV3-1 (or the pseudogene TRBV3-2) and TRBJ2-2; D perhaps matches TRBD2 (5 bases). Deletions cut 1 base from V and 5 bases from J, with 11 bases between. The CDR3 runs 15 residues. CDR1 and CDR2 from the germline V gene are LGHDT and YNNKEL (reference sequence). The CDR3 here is CASSQGSRGTGELFF. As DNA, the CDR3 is TGTGCCAGCAGCCAAGGTTCCAGAGGGACCGGGGAGCTGTTTTTT.

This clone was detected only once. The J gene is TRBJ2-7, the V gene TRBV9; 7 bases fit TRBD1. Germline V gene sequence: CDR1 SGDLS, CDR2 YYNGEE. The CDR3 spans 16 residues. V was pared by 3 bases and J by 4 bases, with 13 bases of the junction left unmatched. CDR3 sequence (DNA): TGTGCCAGCAGCGCTTCCGGATGGGGACAGAGATACGAGCAGTACTTC. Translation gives CASSASGWGQRYEQYF.

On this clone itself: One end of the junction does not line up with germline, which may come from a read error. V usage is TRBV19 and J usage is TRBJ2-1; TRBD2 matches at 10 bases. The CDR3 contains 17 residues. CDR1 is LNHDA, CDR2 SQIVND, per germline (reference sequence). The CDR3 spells CASRMWGLAQEGNEQFF. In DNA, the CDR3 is TGTGCCAGTCGTATGTGGGGACTAGCGCAAGAGGGTAATGAGCAGTTCTTC.

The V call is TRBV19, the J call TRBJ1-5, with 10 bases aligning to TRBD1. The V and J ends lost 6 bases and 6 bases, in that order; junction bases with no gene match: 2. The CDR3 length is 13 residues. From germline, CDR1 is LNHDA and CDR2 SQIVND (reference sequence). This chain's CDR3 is CASRDRGIQPQHF. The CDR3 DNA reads TGTGCCAGTAGGGACAGGGGGATTCAGCCCCAGCATTTT.

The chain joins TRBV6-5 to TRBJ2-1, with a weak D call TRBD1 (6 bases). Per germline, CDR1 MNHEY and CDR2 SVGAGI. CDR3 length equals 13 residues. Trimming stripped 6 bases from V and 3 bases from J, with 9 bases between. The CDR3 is CASSRDNYNEQFF. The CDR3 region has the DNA TGTGCCAGCAGCCGGGACAACTACAATGAGCAGTTCTTC.